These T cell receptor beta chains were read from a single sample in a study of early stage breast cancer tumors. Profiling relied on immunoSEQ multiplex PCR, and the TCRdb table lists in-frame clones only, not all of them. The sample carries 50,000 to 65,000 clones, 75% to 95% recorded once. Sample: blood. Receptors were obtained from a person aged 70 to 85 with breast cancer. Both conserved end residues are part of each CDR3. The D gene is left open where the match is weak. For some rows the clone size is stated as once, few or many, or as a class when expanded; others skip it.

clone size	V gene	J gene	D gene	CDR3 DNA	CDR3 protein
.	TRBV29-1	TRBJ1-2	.	TGCAGCGTTGAAGATCGAGGAGCCCCCTATGGCTACACCTTC	CSVEDRGAPYGYTF
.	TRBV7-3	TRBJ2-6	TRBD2	TGTGCCAGCAGCCCCGAAGGGACTAGCGGGAGGGCCCATGGGGCCAACGTCCTGACTTTC	CASSPEGTSGRAHGANVLTF
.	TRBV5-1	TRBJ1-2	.	TGCGCCAGCAGCTTGGACCGGACAGCTTACTATGGCTACACCTTC	CASSLDRTAYYGYTF
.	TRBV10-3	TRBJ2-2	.	TGTGCCATCAACTCTGGGAGGTCGAACACCGGGGAGCTGTTTTTT	CAINSGRSNTGELFF
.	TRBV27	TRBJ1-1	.	TGTGCCAGCACTAGTGGGTATCTGAGGACTGAAGCTTTCTTT	CASTSGYLRTEAFF
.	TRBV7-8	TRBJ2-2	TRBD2	TGTGCCAGCAGCTTGACTAGCGGGAGTAACACCGGGGAGCTGTTTTTT	CASSLTSGSNTGELFF
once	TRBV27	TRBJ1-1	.	TGTGCCAGCAGGTTGCGGGGGGGGCGAAGACTGAACACTGAAGCTTTCTTT	CASRLRGGRRLNTEAFF
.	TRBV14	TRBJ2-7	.	TGTGCCAGCGCGACCCAGAGGTCCTACGAGCAGTACTTC	CASATQRSYEQYF
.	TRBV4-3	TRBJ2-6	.	TGCGCCAGCAGCCAAGCAGCTCAGGGGGGCTCTGGGGCCAACGTCCTGACTTTC	CASSQAAQGGSGANVLTF
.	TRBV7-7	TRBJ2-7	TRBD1	TGTGCCAGCAGCCCCGGACCCCCTTCCGGGACAGGGGGCCCCGAGCAGTACTTC	CASSPGPPSGTGGPEQYF
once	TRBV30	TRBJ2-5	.	TGTGCCTGGAGTGTACCAGGCGGGGACGAGACCCAGTACTTC	CAWSVPGGDETQYF
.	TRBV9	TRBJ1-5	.	TGTGCCAGCAGCGTGACGGGGGGGGGCAATCAGCCCCAGCATTTT	CASSVTGGGNQPQHF
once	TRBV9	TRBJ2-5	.	TGTGCCAGCAGGGAGGTGGAAGAGACCCAGTACTTC	CASREVEETQYF
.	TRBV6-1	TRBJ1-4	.	TGTGCCAGCAGTGAAGCGCTGGGGGGCGGGAGTGAAAAACTGTTTTTT	CASSEALGGGSEKLFF
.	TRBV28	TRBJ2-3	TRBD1	TGTGCCAGCGACCGGGACAGGGGCACAGATACGCAGTATTTT	CASDRDRGTDTQYF
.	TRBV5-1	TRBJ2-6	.	TGCGCCAGCGGATGGAGTTCTGGGGCCAACGTCCTGACTTTC	CASGWSSGANVLTF
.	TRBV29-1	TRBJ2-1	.	TGCAGCGTCTCGACAGGGACTGGCGAGCAGTTCTTC	CSVSTGTGEQFF
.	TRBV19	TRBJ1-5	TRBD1	TGTGCCAGTAGCCCGCTGGGACAGGGTAATCAGCCCCAGCATTTT	CASSPLGQGNQPQHF
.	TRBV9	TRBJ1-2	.	TGTGCCAGCAGCATCGGTGAGTGGACACAGAACTATGGCTACACCTTC	CASSIGEWTQNYGYTF
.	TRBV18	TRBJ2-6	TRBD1	TGTGCCAGCTCAACGGGACAGGGGGCTGGGGCCAACGTCCTGACTTTC	CASSTGQGAGANVLTF
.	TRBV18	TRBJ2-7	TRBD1	TGTGCCAGCTCACCTACTCAGGGGGCGACGTACGAGCAGTACTTC	CASSPTQGATYEQYF
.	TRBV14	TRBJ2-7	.	TGTGCCAGCAGCCAAGTTGGTTGGCTAGCGACGAACGAGCAGTACTTC	CASSQVGWLATNEQYF
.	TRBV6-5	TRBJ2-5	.	TGTGCCAGCAGTTACGTGGGCCGGGGGGAGACCCAGTACTTC	CASSYVGRGETQYF
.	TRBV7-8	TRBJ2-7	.	TGTGCCAGCAGCTTAGCTGCCGGTGCCTACGAGCAGTACTTC	CASSLAAGAYEQYF
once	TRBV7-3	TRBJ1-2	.	TGTGCCAGCAGCTCTTGGCCGCGGGGGAGCTCTTACGGCTACACCTTC	CASSSWPRGSSYGYTF
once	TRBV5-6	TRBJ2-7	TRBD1	TGTGCCAGCAGCTTGCTTTGGAAGGGGGCAAGCTCCTACGAGCAGTACTTC	CASSLLWKGASSYEQYF
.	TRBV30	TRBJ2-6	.	TGTGCCTGGGATAGTCAATCTGGGGCCAACGTCCTGACTTTC	CAWDSQSGANVLTF
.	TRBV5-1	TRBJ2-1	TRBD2	TGCGCCAGCAGCTTGACTAGCGGGGGGGAAAACTACAATGAGCAGTTCTTC	CASSLTSGGENYNEQFF
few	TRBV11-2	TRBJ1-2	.	TGTGCCAGCAGCTTAGTGCGGACAGCTAACTATGGCTACACCTTC	CASSLVRTANYGYTF
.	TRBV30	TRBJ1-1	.	TGTGCCTGGAGTTCCCGGGGGTTCTCGGGGGGCACTGAAGCTTTCTTT	CAWSSRGFSGGTEAFF
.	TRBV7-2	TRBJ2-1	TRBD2	TGTGCCAGCAGCTTGACTAGCGGGAGGTACAATGAGCAGTTCTTC	CASSLTSGRYNEQFF
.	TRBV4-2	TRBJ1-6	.	TGTGCCAGCAGGGCGGGCCGAGGCAATTCACCCCTCCACTTT	CASRAGRGNSPLHF
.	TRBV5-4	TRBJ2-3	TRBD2	TGTGCCAGCAGCCTCTCGACTAGCGGCACAGATACGCAGTATTTT	CASSLSTSGTDTQYF
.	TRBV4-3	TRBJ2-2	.	TGCGCCAGCAGCCAAGATACAGGGCCCGGGGAGCTGTTTTTT	CASSQDTGPGELFF
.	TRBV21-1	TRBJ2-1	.	TGTGCCAGCAGCCTTTCGGGGGGGCCTTACAATGAGCAGTTCTTC	CASSLSGGPYNEQFF
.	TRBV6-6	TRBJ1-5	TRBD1	TGTGCCAGCAGTACCTCAGGGGGAGAGGGCAATCAGCCCCAGCATTTT	CASSTSGGEGNQPQHF
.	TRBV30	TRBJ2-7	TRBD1	TGTGCCTGGGGGACAGGAAAGGAGCAGTACTTC	CAWGTGKEQYF
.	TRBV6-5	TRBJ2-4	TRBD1	TGTGCCAGCAGCTTTGGACAGGACGGCATTCAGTACTTC	CASSFGQDGIQYF
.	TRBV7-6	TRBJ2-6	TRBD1	TGTGCCAGCAGCTCCAGACAGGGCTCTGGGGCCAACGTCCTGACTTTC	CASSSRQGSGANVLTF
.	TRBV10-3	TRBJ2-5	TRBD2	TGTGCCATCAGGGGACTAGCGGGGGACCAAGAGACCCAGTACTTC	CAIRGLAGDQETQYF
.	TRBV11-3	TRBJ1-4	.	TGTGCCAGCAGCTCCGCTGAGAATGAAAAACTGTTTTTT	CASSSAENEKLFF
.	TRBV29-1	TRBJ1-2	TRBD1	TGCAGCGCAGGGAAGGGACAGGGGAGCTATGGCTACACCTTC	CSAGKGQGSYGYTF
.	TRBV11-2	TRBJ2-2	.	TGTGCCAGCAGCCCCTTTGCGGGGGCCCTAACCGGGGAGCTGTTTTTT	CASSPFAGALTGELFF
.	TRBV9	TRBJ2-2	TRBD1	TGTGCCACCTCCGGGACAGGGGGCGGTGACACCGGGGAGCTGTTTTTT	CATSGTGGGDTGELFF
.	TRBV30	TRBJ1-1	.	TGTGCCTGGAGTTCATATCGGGGGGCGGTGACTGAAGCTTTCTTT	CAWSSYRGAVTEAFF
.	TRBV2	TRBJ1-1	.	TGTGCCAGCAGTGAACCTCAGGGAGGGAACACTGAAGCTTTCTTT	CASSEPQGGNTEAFF
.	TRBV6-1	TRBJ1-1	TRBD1	TGTGCCAGCAGACAGGGGGAAGCTTTCTTT	CASRQGEAFF